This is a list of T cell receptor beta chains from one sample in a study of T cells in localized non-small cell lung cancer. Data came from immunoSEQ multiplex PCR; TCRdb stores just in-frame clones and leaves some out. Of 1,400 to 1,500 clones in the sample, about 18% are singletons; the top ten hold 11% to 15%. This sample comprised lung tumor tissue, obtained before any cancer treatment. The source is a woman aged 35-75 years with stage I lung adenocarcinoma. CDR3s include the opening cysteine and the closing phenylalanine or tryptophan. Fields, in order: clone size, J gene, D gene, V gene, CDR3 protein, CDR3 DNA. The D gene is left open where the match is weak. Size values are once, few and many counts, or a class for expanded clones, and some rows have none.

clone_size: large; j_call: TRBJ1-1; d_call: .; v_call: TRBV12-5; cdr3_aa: CASLPATGWNTEAFF; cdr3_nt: TGTGCCAGCCTACCAGCCACAGGGTGGAACACTGAAGCTTTCTTT
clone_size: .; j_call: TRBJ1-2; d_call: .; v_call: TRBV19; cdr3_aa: CASSILGGLYGYTF; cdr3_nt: TGTGCCAGTAGTATTTTAGGGGGTCTCTATGGCTACACCTTC
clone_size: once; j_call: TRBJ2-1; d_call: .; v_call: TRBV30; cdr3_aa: CAWSVISAGLAYNEQFF; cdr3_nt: TGTGCCTGGAGTGTAATCTCCGCTGGTCTAGCCTACAATGAGCAGTTCTTC
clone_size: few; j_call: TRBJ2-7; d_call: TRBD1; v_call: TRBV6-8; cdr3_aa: CASSPHSDRGLISYEQYF; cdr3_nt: TGTGCCAGCAGTCCCCACTCTGACAGGGGGCTTATCTCCTACGAGCAGTACTTC